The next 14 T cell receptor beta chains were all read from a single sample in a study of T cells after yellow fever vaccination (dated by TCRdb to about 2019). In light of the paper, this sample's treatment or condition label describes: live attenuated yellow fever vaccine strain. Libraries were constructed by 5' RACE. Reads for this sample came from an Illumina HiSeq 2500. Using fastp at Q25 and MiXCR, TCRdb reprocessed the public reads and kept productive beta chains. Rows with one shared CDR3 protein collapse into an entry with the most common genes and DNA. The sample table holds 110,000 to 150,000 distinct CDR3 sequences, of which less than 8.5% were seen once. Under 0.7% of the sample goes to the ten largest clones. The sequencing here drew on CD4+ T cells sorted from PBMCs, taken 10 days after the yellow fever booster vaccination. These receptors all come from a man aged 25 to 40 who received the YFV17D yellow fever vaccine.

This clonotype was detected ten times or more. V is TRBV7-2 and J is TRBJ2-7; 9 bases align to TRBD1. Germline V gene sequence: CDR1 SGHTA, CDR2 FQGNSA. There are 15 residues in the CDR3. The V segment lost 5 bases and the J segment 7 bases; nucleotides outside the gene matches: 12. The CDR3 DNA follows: TGTGCCAGCAGCCCTGTTTGGGACAGGGTTCGGGAGCAGTACTTC. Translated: CASSPVWDRVREQYF.

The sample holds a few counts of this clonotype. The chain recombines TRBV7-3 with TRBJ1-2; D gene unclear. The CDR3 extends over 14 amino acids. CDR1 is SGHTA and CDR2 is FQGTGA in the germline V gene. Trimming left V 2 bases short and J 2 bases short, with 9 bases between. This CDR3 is CASSLPGINYGYTF. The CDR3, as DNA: TGTGCCAGCAGCTTACCGGGAATAAACTATGGCTACACCTTC.

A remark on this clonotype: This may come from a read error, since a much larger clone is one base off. The CDR3: CRVAQETQYF. The CDR3 region has the DNA TGCAGGGTTGCACAAGAGACCCAGTACTTC. The chain joins TRBV29-1 to TRBJ2-5; D is unresolved. The germline CDR1 and CDR2 sequences are SQVTM and ANQGSEA. This CDR3 is 10 amino acids long.

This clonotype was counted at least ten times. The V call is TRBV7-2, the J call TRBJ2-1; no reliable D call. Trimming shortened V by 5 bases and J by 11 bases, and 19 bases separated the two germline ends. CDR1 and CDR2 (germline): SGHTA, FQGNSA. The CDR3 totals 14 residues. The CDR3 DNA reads TGTGCCAGCAGCCCGGACCCCTTCTTGTTTAAGCAGTTCTTC. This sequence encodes CASSPDPFLFKQFF.

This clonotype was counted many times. This chain's CDR3 is CASSPRPPGSQHEQYF. CDR3 DNA sequence: TGTGCCAGCTCACCACGTCCCCCGGGGTCGCAGCACGAGCAGTACTTC. The chain uses TRBV18 and TRBJ2-7, with TRBD2 as a possible D gene (5 bases). V lost 1 base and J 5 bases, leaving 18 bases between the germline ends. CDR1 is KGHSH and CDR2 is LQKENI in the germline V gene. The CDR3 covers 16 residues. The full variable domain, rest sourced from reference TRBV18 and TRBJ2-7, is NAGVMQNPRHLVRRRGQEARLRCSPMKGHSHVYWYRQLPEEGLKFMVYLQKENIIDESGMPKERFSAEFPKEGPSILRIQQVVRGDSAAYFCASSPRPPGSQHEQYFGPGTRLTVT.

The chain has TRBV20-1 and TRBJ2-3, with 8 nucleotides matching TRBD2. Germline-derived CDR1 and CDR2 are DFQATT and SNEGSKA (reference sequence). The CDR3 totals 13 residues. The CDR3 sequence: CSNREGTTDTQYF. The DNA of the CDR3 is TGCAGCAACCGGGAGGGCACCACAGATACGCAGTATTTT.

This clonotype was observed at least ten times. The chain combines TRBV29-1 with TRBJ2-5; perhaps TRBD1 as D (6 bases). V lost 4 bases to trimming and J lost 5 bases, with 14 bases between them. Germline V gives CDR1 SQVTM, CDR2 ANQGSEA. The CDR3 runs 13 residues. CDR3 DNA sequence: TGCAGCGTTGGACAGGTCCCGAGGGAGACCCAGTACTTC. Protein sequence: CSVGQVPRETQYF.

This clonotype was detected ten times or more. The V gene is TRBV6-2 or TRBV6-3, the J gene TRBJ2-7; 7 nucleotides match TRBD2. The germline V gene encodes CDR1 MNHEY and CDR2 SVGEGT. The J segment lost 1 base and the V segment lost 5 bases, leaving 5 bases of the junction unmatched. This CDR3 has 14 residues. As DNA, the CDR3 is TGTGCCAGCAGTGGGGGACTACCTTCCTACGAGCAGTACTTC. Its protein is CASSGGLPSYEQYF.

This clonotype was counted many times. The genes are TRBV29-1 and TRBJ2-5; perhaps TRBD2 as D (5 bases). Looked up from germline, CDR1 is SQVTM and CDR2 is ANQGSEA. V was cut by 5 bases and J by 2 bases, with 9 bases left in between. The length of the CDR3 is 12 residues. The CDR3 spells CSVRTGQETQYF. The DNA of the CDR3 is TGCAGCGTTCGGACTGGACAAGAGACCCAGTACTTC.

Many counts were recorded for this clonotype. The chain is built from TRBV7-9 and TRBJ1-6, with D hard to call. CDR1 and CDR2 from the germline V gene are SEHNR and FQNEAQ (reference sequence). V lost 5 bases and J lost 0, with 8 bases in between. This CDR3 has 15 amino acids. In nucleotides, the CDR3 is TGTGCCAGCAGCCAAGAAGGCTCCTATAATTCACCCCTCCACTTT. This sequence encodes CASSQEGSYNSPLHF.

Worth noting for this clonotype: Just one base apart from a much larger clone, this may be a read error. In DNA, the CDR3 is TGCAGTGCAGAAGGGCTAGGCTGGGAGCAGTTCTTC. It encodes CSAEGLGWEQFF. This chain connects TRBV20-1 to TRBJ2-1; D is unresolved. There are 12 residues in the CDR3. Germline V lookup: CDR1 DFQATT, CDR2 SNEGSKA (reference sequence). V was trimmed by 6 bases and J by 10 bases, leaving 16 bases between them.

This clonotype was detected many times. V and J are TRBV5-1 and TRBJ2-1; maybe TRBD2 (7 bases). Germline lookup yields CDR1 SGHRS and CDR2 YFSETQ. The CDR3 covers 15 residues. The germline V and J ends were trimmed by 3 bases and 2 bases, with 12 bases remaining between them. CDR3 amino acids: CASSWGGGTYNEQFF. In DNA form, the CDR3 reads TGCGCCAGCAGCTGGGGGGGGGGCACCTACAATGAGCAGTTCTTC. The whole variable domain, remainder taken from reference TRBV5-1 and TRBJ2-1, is KAGVTQTPRYLIKTRGQQVTLSCSPISGHRSVSWYQQTPGQGLQFLFEYFSETQRNKGNFPGRFSGRQFSNSRSEMNVSTLELGDSALYLCASSWGGGTYNEQFFGPGTRLTVL.

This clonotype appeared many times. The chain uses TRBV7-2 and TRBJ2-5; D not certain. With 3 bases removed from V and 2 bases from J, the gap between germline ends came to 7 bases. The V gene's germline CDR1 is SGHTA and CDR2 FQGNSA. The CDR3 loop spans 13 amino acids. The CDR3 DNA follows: TGTGCCAGCAGCTTTACCCTGCAAGAGACCCAGTACTTC. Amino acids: CASSFTLQETQYF.

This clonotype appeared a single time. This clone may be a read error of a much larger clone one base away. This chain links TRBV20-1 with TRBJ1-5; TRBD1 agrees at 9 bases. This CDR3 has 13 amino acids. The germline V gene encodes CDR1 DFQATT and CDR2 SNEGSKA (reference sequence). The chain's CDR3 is CSATGDRVQPQLF. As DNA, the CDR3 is TGCAGTGCTACCGGGGACAGGGTTCAGCCCCAGCTTTTT.